This TCR beta chain derives from a study of blood T cell repertoires in COVID-19. Study at large: COVID-19 samples collected from the United States, Italy and Spain covered acute and convalescent phases.

Measured with immunoSEQ multiplex PCR; TCRdb has only the in-frame clones, and not every one. The sample lists 52,000 or so clones, 60% to 85% occurring once. Germline-derived CDR1 and CDR2 are MNHNY and SVGAGI (reference sequence). The CDR3 length is 14 residues. V shed 2 bases and J shed 3 bases, with 9 bases lying between them. This chain uses TRBV6-6 with TRBJ2-3; D not certain. This receptor was obtained from a man between 45 and 60 years old with active or convalescent COVID-19. The sample taken for sequencing was peripheral blood. The CDR3 DNA sequence: TGTGCCAGCAGTTACCCGAGTAAAACAGATACGCAGTATTTT. Amino acids: CASSYPSKTDTQYF.